Listed below are T cell receptor beta chains from one sample, sequenced in a study of type 1 regulatory T cells. One entry per CDR3 protein results from TCRdb running MiXCR on the reads. The table has 60,000 to 70,000 distinct CDR3 sequences, about 69% seen once. Antigens of these TCRs are unknown. Specimen: cultured T cells, either the whole culture or a sorted T cell fraction (not recorded which). These receptors were collected from a human donor in good health. Each CDR3 is given with its conserved first and last residue. Each record gives: V gene, CDR3 protein.

V: TRBV20-1; CDR3: CSADSGRPSKHSYNEQFF
V: TRBV7-2; CDR3: CASSLYVAVNTGELFF
V: TRBV5-1; CDR3: CASSSQRFGGDTQYF
V: TRBV29-1; CDR3: CSVLIASGRYEQFF
V: TRBV6-5; CDR3: CASSSGLSSYEQYF
V: TRBV4-3; CDR3: CASSQGRTGGEEQYF
V: TRBV20-1; CDR3: CSARDQEGVSDTQYF
V: TRBV20-1; CDR3: CSAWSREKLFF
V: TRBV20-1; CDR3: CSARSSGRIINEQFF
V: TRBV4-2; CDR3: CASSQDLGTSGVFGELFF
V: TRBV20-1; CDR3: CSSFGRAGGEQFF
V: TRBV5-1; CDR3: CASSLRGLAGDPNTGELFF
V: TRBV24-1; CDR3: CATSDPGGVYGYTF
V: TRBV7-2; CDR3: CASSNPLVVTQYF
V: TRBV7-2; CDR3: CASSLGPTKSSYEQYF
V: TRBV12-5; CDR3: CASGLRGLHEQYF
V: TRBV28; CDR3: CASTWGRTPYEQYF
V: TRBV24-1; CDR3: CATNGGGTDTQYF
V: TRBV6-5; CDR3: CASSYFGLAGNSEQFF
V: TRBV10-2; CDR3: CASSMSGHTDTQYF
V: TRBV4-1; CDR3: CASSQLGYNEQFF
V: TRBV2; CDR3: CASSDVVAGADYLYF
V: TRBV27; CDR3: CASSTGRYSGNTIYF
V: TRBV12-5; CDR3: CASGLPPGQGDENTIYF
V: TRBV5-4; CDR3: CASSLALAYETQYF
V: TRBV10-3; CDR3: CAISEFREDTQYF
V: TRBV20-1; CDR3: CSASAGGREQYF
V: TRBV20-1; CDR3: CSASRLAGIEKNIQYF
V: TRBV5-1; CDR3: CASFTGTRDQETQYF
V: TRBV20-1; CDR3: CSASLPGTSLTGELFF
V: TRBV7-8; CDR3: CASRPGLADNEQFF
V: TRBV9; CDR3: CASSVGERARGDEQFF
V: TRBV18; CDR3: CASSPGTPGNTIYF
V: TRBV2; CDR3: CASSAELGGELFF
V: TRBV6-6; CDR3: CASSSGLAQDQETQYF
V: TRBV7-2; CDR3: CASSNRGQAHGYTF
V: TRBV3-1; CDR3: CASSQARGTGELFF
V: TRBV5-1; CDR3: CASSLYASVNTGELFF
V: TRBV20-1; CDR3: CSAIATGGTQDTEAFF
V: TRBV9; CDR3: CASSSRTGGPNTGELFF
V: TRBV2; CDR3: CASNPDSMTEAFF
V: TRBV7-3; CDR3: CASSLLAVLGRALVF
V: TRBV20-1; CDR3: CSARGRGNTIYF
V: TRBV11-2; CDR3: CASSLEPSGVSYEQYF
V: TRBV24-1; CDR3: CATSDRGQGDHEQYF
V: TRBV7-3; CDR3: CASSPARPGEQFF
V: TRBV20-1; CDR3: CSAREGGLEAFF
V: TRBV24-1; CDR3: CATSDLQRQFF
V: TRBV5-1; CDR3: CASSSGTGEQYF
V: TRBV7-2; CDR3: CASSLNIQEPQHF
V: TRBV6-6; CDR3: CASRGRTEAFF
V: TRBV19; CDR3: CASSPGTAQETQYF